This is a list of T cell receptor beta chains from one sample in a study of blood T cells in healthy people across ages. Each CDR3 protein is one row after TCRdb ran MiXCR on the 5' RACE reads. The sample gives about 1.7 million distinct CDR3 sequences, 28% of which show up once; less than 9.5% is in the top ten. The specimen sequenced was blood. All receptors come from a woman aged 25 to 39 in good health. CDR3s include the opening cysteine and the closing phenylalanine or tryptophan. A D gene is named only where the DNA matches it firmly. Expanded clones are given a class, and other clones once, few, many or no size at all.

j_gene: TRBJ1-6; d_gene: -; abundance: many; v_gene: TRBV6-1; CDR3aa: CASSEDLSGSPLHF; CDR3nt: TGTGCCAGCAGTGAAGATTTGAGCGGCTCACCCCTCCACTTT
j_gene: TRBJ2-3; d_gene: TRBD2; abundance: -; v_gene: TRBV7-9; CDR3aa: CASRPTSGSGGSTDTQYF; CDR3nt: TGTGCCAGCAGGCCAACTAGCGGGAGCGGAGGTAGCACAGATACGCAGTATTTT
j_gene: TRBJ1-1; d_gene: TRBD1; abundance: -; v_gene: TRBV5-1; CDR3aa: CASSLLSGQANTEAFF; CDR3nt: TGCGCCAGCAGCTTGTTGTCCGGACAGGCGAACACTGAAGCTTTCTTT
j_gene: TRBJ2-3; d_gene: TRBD1; abundance: -; v_gene: TRBV28; CDR3aa: CASSSQDRAGTDTQYF; CDR3nt: TGTGCCAGCAGTTCCCAGGACAGGGCGGGCACAGATACGCAGTATTTT
j_gene: TRBJ2-1; d_gene: -; abundance: few; v_gene: TRBV29-1; CDR3aa: CSVEGRLYNEQFF; CDR3nt: TGCAGCGTTGAAGGTCGTCTGTACAATGAGCAGTTCTTC
j_gene: TRBJ2-1; d_gene: TRBD1; abundance: -; v_gene: TRBV11-3; CDR3aa: CASSLGDRGCNEQFF; CDR3nt: TGTGCCAGCAGCTTAGGAGACAGGGGATGCAATGAGCAGTTCTTC
j_gene: TRBJ2-7; d_gene: TRBD2; abundance: -; v_gene: TRBV7-2; CDR3aa: CASSLAGGTSGYEQYF; CDR3nt: TGTGCCAGCAGCTTAGCGGGGGGGACTAGCGGATACGAGCAGTACTTC
j_gene: TRBJ2-7; d_gene: -; abundance: once; v_gene: TRBV2; CDR3aa: CACRAYEQYF; CDR3nt: TGTGCCTGCAGAGCTTACGAGCAGTACTTC
j_gene: TRBJ2-5; d_gene: TRBD1; abundance: few; v_gene: TRBV24-1; CDR3aa: CATSDPGTGTQETQYF; CDR3nt: TGTGCCACCAGTGACCCCGGGACAGGGACCCAAGAGACCCAGTACTTC
j_gene: TRBJ2-7; d_gene: -; abundance: -; v_gene: TRBV18; CDR3aa: CAGSRQDSYEQYF; CDR3nt: TGTGCCGGCTCGCGTCAGGATTCATACGAGCAGTACTTC
j_gene: TRBJ1-1; d_gene: -; abundance: -; v_gene: TRBV5-1; CDR3aa: CASSLGREMNTEAFF; CDR3nt: TGCGCCAGCAGCTTGGGTCGGGAGATGAACACTGAAGCTTTCTTT
j_gene: TRBJ2-1; d_gene: -; abundance: once; v_gene: TRBV4-1; CDR3aa: CASSLPGSEEFF; CDR3nt: TGCGCCAGCAGCCTCCCGGGGAGCGAAGAGTTCTTC
j_gene: TRBJ2-2; d_gene: -; abundance: -; v_gene: TRBV7-7; CDR3aa: CACGGQGGGELFF; CDR3nt: TGTGCCTGCGGGGGCCAGGGTGGCGGGGAGCTGTTTTTT
j_gene: TRBJ1-2; d_gene: -; abundance: many; v_gene: TRBV4-1; CDR3aa: CASSRETAQGNYGYTF; CDR3nt: TGCGCCAGCAGCCGAGAGACAGCCCAGGGGAACTATGGCTACACCTTC
j_gene: TRBJ2-1; d_gene: TRBD2; abundance: -; v_gene: TRBV2; CDR3aa: CASSERLAGSNERFF; CDR3nt: TGTGCCAGCAGTGAGAGACTAGCGGGATCCAATGAGCGGTTCTTC
j_gene: TRBJ2-7; d_gene: -; abundance: many; v_gene: TRBV13; CDR3aa: CASSWDGSYEQYF; CDR3nt: TGTGCCAGCAGTTGGGACGGCTCCTACGAGCAGTACTTC
j_gene: TRBJ2-3; d_gene: TRBD1; abundance: -; v_gene: TRBV5-1; CDR3aa: CASSPLWGQEPSPSGGPAADTQYF; CDR3nt: TGCGCCAGCAGCCCCCTTTGGGGACAGGAACCCAGCCCCTCTGGCGGGCCAGCGGCAGATACGCAGTATTTT
j_gene: TRBJ2-7; d_gene: TRBD2; abundance: -; v_gene: TRBV7-9; CDR3aa: CASSFRQTSADEDEQYF; CDR3nt: TGTGCCAGCAGCTTTCGACAGACTAGCGCTGATGAGGACGAGCAGTACTTC
j_gene: TRBJ2-3; d_gene: -; abundance: -; v_gene: TRBV29-1; CDR3aa: CSVRGVGTDTQYF; CDR3nt: TGCAGCGTTCGGGGAGTGGGCACAGATACGCAGTATTTT
j_gene: TRBJ2-3; d_gene: TRBD1; abundance: -; v_gene: TRBV7-9; CDR3aa: CASSRDSKTDTQYF; CDR3nt: TGTGCCAGCAGCAGGGACAGTAAAACAGATACGCAGTATTTT
j_gene: TRBJ2-7; d_gene: -; abundance: few; v_gene: TRBV7-9; CDR3aa: CASSLSSYERYF; CDR3nt: TGTGCCAGCAGCTTAAGCTCCTACGAGCGGTACTTC
j_gene: TRBJ2-6; d_gene: -; abundance: many; v_gene: TRBV29-1; CDR3aa: CSVASIGLGANVLTF; CDR3nt: TGCAGCGTCGCGTCTATAGGATTGGGGGCCAACGTCCTGACTTTC
j_gene: TRBJ2-1; d_gene: -; abundance: few; v_gene: TRBV7-6; CDR3aa: CASSRLGLDRSYNEQFF; CDR3nt: TGTGCCAGCAGCCGGCTCGGACTTGACCGATCCTACAATGAGCAGTTCTTC
j_gene: TRBJ1-1; d_gene: -; abundance: -; v_gene: TRBV5-1; CDR3aa: CASSLPGLPEAFF; CDR3nt: TGCGCCAGCAGCTTGCCGGGTCTTCCTGAAGCTTTCTTT
j_gene: TRBJ1-5; d_gene: -; abundance: -; v_gene: TRBV12-3/TRBV12-4; CDR3aa: CASRWGPGGNQPQHF; CDR3nt: TGTGCCAGCAGGTGGGGTCCAGGGGGCAATCAGCCCCAGCATTTT
j_gene: TRBJ2-5; d_gene: TRBD2; abundance: -; v_gene: TRBV12-3/TRBV12-4; CDR3aa: CASSNLAGGRETQYF; CDR3nt: TGTGCCAGCAGCAACCTAGCGGGAGGGAGGGAGACCCAGTACTTC
j_gene: TRBJ1-2; d_gene: TRBD1; abundance: few; v_gene: TRBV20-1; CDR3aa: CSARDYRGPSYTF; CDR3nt: TGCAGTGCTAGAGACTACAGGGGTCCTAGCTACACCTTC
j_gene: TRBJ2-1; d_gene: -; abundance: many; v_gene: TRBV30; CDR3aa: CAWSIRTHNEQFF; CDR3nt: TGTGCCTGGAGTATCAGGACGCACAATGAGCAGTTCTTC
j_gene: TRBJ2-2; d_gene: -; abundance: -; v_gene: TRBV5-5; CDR3aa: CASSHRDPLTPGELFF; CDR3nt: TGTGCCAGCAGCCACCGGGACCCCCTTACACCCGGGGAGCTGTTTTTT
j_gene: TRBJ2-7; d_gene: -; abundance: -; v_gene: TRBV20-1; CDR3aa: CSARGGRSASSYEQYF; CDR3nt: TGCAGTGCTAGAGGGGGTAGGAGCGCCAGCTCCTACGAGCAGTACTTC
j_gene: TRBJ2-7; d_gene: TRBD2; abundance: many; v_gene: TRBV7-2; CDR3aa: CASSTSGGPFEQYF; CDR3nt: TGTGCCAGCAGCACCAGCGGGGGGCCGTTCGAGCAGTACTTC
j_gene: TRBJ2-3; d_gene: -; abundance: -; v_gene: TRBV19; CDR3aa: CASRVGVDTQYF; CDR3nt: TGTGCCAGCCGGGTGGGAGTCGATACGCAGTATTTT
j_gene: TRBJ2-6; d_gene: TRBD1; abundance: -; v_gene: TRBV3-1; CDR3aa: CASSPLRTGGTGANVLTF; CDR3nt: TGTGCCAGCAGCCCACTCAGGACAGGGGGAACGGGGGCCAACGTCCTGACTTTC
j_gene: TRBJ2-7; d_gene: -; abundance: -; v_gene: TRBV11-2; CDR3aa: CASTRWGAGYERYF; CDR3nt: TGTGCCAGCACCAGGTGGGGAGCAGGATACGAGCGGTACTTC
j_gene: TRBJ2-3; d_gene: -; abundance: -; v_gene: TRBV7-2; CDR3aa: CASSRTTRSTDTQYF; CDR3nt: TGTGCCAGCAGCCGAACGACGCGCAGCACAGATACGCAGTATTTT